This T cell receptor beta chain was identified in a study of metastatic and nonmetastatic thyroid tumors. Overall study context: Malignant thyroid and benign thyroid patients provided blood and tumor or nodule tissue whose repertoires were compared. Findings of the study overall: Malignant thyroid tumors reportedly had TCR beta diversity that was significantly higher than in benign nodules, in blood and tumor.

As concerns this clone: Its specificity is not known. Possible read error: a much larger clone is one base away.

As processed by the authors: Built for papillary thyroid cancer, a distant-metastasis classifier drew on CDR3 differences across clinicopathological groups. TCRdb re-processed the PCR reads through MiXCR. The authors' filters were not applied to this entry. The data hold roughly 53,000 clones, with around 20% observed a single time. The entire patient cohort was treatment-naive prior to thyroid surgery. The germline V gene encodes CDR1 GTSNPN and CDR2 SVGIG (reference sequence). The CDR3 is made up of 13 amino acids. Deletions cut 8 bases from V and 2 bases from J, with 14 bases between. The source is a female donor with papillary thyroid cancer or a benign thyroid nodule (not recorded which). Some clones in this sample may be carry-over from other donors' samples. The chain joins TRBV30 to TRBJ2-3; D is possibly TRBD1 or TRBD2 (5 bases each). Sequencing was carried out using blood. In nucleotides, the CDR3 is TGTGCCGGGGACCGGAGAGACACAGATACGCAGTATTTT. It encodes CAGDRRDTDTQYF.